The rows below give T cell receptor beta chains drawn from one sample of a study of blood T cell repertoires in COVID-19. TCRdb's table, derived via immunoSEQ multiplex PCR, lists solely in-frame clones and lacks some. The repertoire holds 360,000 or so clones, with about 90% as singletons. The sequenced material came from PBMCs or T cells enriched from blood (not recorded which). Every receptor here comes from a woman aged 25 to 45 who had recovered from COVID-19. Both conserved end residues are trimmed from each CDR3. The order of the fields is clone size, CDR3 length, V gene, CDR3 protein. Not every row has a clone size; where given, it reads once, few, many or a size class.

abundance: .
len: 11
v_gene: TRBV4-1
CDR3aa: ASSETSGYEQY

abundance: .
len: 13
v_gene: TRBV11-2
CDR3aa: ASRPRQGASYEQY

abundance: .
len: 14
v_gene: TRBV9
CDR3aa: ASSGRTSGRADTQY

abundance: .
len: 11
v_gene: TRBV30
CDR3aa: AWTRQGDYGYT

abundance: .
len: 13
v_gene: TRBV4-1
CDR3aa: ASSRDAAGSTEAF

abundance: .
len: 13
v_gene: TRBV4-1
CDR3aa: ASSQGDLRNQPQH

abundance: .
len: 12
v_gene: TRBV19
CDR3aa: ASSSGTGRISKY

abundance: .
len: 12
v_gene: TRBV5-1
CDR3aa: ASSLGQETYEQY

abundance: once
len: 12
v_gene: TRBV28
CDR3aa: ASSFSGEGYEQY

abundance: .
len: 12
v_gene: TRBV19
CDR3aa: ASSPGTSGYEQY

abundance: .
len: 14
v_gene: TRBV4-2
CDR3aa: ASSQGTSGRWYEQY

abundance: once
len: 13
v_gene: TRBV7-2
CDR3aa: ASSLDFSGANVLT

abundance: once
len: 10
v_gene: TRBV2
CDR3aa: ASSGGAATQY

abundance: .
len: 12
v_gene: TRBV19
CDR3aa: ASSIAGTFYGYT

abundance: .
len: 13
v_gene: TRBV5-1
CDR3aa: ASSLTGTSEDTQY

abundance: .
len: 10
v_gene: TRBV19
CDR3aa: ASSEGQVEAF

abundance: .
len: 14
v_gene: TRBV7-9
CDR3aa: ASSLRSSGGANEQF

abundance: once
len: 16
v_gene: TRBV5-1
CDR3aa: ASSLDGGGESYNSPLH

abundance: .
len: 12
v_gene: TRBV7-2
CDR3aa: ASSFQGAFNEQY

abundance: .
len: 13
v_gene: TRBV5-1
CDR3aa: ASSLGTSLTYEQY

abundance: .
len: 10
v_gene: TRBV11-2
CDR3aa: ATRGQGETQY

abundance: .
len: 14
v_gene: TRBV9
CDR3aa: ASSVLQGAKTDTQY

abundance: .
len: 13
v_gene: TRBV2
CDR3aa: ASRRSPGRGQPQH

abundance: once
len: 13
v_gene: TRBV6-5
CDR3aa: ASSLPTQGVYEQY

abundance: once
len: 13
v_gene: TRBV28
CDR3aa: ASSFGTSSTDTQY

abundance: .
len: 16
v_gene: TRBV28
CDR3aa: ASSLVAEADRASYEQY

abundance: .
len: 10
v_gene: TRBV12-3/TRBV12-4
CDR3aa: ASRREQGGYT

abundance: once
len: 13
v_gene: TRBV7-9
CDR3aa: ASSKARTGDYEQY

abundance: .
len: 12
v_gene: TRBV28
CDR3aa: ASSRGGLAYEQY

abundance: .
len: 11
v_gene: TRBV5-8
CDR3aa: AREDGGWAEAF

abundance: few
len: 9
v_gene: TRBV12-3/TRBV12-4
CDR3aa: ASSLRGLEY

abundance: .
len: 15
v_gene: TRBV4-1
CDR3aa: ASSSSTGGISAGELF

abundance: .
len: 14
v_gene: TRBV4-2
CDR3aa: ASSPTSGGSYNEQF

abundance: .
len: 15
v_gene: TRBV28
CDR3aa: ASSQGWRGPNTGELF

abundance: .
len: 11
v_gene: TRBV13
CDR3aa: ASSLTGSDGYT

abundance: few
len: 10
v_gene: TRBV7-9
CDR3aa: ASSSGTYEQY

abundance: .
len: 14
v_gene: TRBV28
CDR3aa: ASSFTSGGPPDTQY

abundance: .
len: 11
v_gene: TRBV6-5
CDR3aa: ATEGQSNQPQH

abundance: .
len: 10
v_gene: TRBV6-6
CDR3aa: ASSLENYGYT

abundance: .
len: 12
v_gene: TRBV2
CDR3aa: ASGRDSNNSPLH

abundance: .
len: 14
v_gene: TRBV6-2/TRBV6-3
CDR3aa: ASSYGLAVRSYEQY

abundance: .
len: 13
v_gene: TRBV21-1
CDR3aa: ASSTGGRVTDTQY

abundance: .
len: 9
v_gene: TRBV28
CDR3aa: ASSRGQPQH

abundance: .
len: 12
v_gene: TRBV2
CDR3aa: ASSEGASTGELF

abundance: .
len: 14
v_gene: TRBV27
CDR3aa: ASSLYREKRGNEQF

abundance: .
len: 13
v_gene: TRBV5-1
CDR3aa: ASSPGGQSYNEQF

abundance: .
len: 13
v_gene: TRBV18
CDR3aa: ASSPELAGPDTQY

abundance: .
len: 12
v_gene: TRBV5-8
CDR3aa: ASSLVSVNQPQH

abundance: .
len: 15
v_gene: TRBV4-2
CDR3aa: ASSPGQGVSSRWAQY

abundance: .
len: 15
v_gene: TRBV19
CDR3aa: ASSPRERGIRYNEQF

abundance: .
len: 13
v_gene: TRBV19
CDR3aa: ASSIWGPSNQPQH

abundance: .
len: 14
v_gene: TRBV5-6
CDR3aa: ASSPGPRGGGGELF

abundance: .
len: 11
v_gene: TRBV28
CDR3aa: ASSPDRPEKLF

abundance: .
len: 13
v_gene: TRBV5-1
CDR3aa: ASSLAGGNSYEQY

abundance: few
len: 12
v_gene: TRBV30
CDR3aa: AWSVSGAYQPQH

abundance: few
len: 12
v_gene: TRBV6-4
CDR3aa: ASSLQGENTEAF

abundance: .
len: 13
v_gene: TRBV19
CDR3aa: ASSIDGQPPNEQY

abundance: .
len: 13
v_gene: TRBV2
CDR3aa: ASSDEGTGDYEQY